This TCR beta chain originates from a study of OX40 agonist ivuxolimab in advanced cancers. The overall study: Patients took ivuxolimab, an agonistic anti-OX40 (CD134) antibody. Among those treated, three patients had partial responses, one with hepatocellular carcinoma and two with cutaneous melanoma.

This CDR3 comprises 17 residues. With V trimmed by 5 bases and J by 0 bases, 10 bases remained unmatched. Looked up from germline, CDR1 is KGHSH and CDR2 is LQKENI. The repertoire was sequenced with immunoSEQ multiplex PCR; TCRdb's copy has only in-frame clones and lacks some. The sample includes under 80,000 clones, 90% of them seen just once. Overall study findings and caveats: Specificity for antigen went undetermined in the expanded peripheral T cells. Individuals who were partial responders at 0.1-3.0 mg/kg had clonal expansion that ranked among the lowest.

On this clone: Its specificity is not known.

The input for sequencing was CD4+ or CD8+ T cells sorted from blood, taken in a trial of the OX40 agonist ivuxolimab. The receptor's source is an adult with an advanced solid tumor such as melanoma, head and neck, liver or kidney cancer. V is TRBV18 and J is TRBJ1-1; 9 positions agree with TRBD1. CDR3 bases: TGTGCCAGCTCAAAAATAACAGGGGGCCCCATGAACACTGAAGCTTTCTTT. Amino acid sequence: CASSKITGGPMNTEAFF.